These 30 T cell receptor beta chains came from one sample sequenced in a study of T cell responses to AZD1222 COVID-19 vaccine. Profiling relied on immunoSEQ multiplex PCR, and the TCRdb table lists in-frame clones only, not all of them. The sample has approximately 150,000 clones; around 84% are singletons. The sample here was peripheral blood, taken 28 days after the second AZD1222 dose. The source of these receptors is an adult who received the AZD1222 COVID-19 vaccine.

In its sample, this clone was seen once. The chain combines TRBV6-5 with TRBJ2-5; no clear D. The germline CDR1 and CDR2 sequences are MNHEY and SVGAGI. There are 15 residues in the CDR3. The V end lost 0 bases, the J end lost 4 bases, and 12 bases lay between the germline ends. The CDR3 here is CASSYSRRVPETQYF. In DNA, the CDR3 is TGTGCCAGCAGTTACTCGCGACGGGTACCAGAGACCCAGTACTTC.

In this sample, this clone turned up a few times. V usage is TRBV15 and J usage is TRBJ1-5; TRBD1 might be the D (5 bases). CDR1 is LNHNV, CDR2 YYDKDF, per germline (reference sequence). Trimming stripped 5 bases from V and 1 base from J, with 15 bases between. The CDR3 consists of 16 residues. The CDR3 sequence: CATSGFQGLSNQPQHF. Here the CDR3 DNA reads TGTGCCACCAGCGGATTTCAGGGTTTGAGCAATCAGCCCCAGCATTTT.

J is TRBJ2-1 and V is TRBV4-2; TRBD2 matches at 7 bases. The ends lost 0 bases at V and 4 bases at J; junction bases unmatched: 3. The CDR3 is 15 residues long. Germline assignment: CDR1 LGHNA and CDR2 YNFKEQ. Here the CDR3 reads CASSQDASGYNEQFF. CDR3 DNA sequence: TGTGCCAGCAGCCAAGACGCTAGCGGATACAATGAGCAGTTCTTC.

The chain has TRBV7-6 and TRBJ2-5; 8 nucleotides match TRBD1. This CDR3 contains 15 residues. Germline CDR1 SGHVS, CDR2 FNYEAQ. Unmatched junction bases numbered 7, after V lost 5 bases and J lost 2 bases. CDR3 region: CASSGQQGAQETQYF. In DNA, the CDR3 is TGTGCCAGCAGCGGACAGCAGGGGGCACAAGAGACCCAGTACTTC.

Only one count was recorded for this clone. The rearrangement uses TRBV7-9 and TRBJ1-2; D perhaps matches TRBD1 (5 bases). Germline V gene lookup returns CDR1 SEHNR and CDR2 FQNEAQ (reference sequence). The ends were cut back, 2 bases at V and 2 bases at J, with 6 bases in the middle. The CDR3 sequence is 13 residues long. CDR3 protein: CASSLRTNYGYTF. The DNA for the CDR3 is TGTGCCAGCAGCTTAAGGACAAACTATGGCTACACCTTC.

The chain is built from TRBV5-4 and TRBJ1-2, with a possible D match to TRBD1 (5 bases). The germline gives CDR1 SGHNT, CDR2 YYREEE (reference sequence). The V end lost 6 bases, the J end lost 6 bases, and 18 bases lay between the germline ends. The CDR3 is 14 amino acids. The DNA for the CDR3 is TGTGCCAGCACCCTCCCTGGGGGAGTGGATGGCTACACCTTC. Its protein product is CASTLPGGVDGYTF.

V gene TRBV11-2 combines with J gene TRBJ2-1; no clear D. V lost 5 bases, J lost 9 bases, and 11 bases lay in between. Looked up from germline, CDR1 is SGHAT and CDR2 is FQNNGV. The CDR3 loop spans 12 amino acids. CDR3 in DNA: TGTGCCAGCAGCCCCAGGCTTGTTGAGCAGTTCTTC. The encoded protein is CASSPRLVEQFF.

The chain combines TRBV7-2 with TRBJ1-1, with D unresolved. Germline assignment: CDR1 SGHTA and CDR2 FQGNSA. The CDR3 totals 14 residues. V was trimmed by 2 bases and J by 4 bases, leaving 11 bases between them. CDR3 residues: CASSLFGLGTEAFF. In DNA form, the CDR3 reads TGTGCCAGCAGCTTATTTGGTTTAGGCACTGAAGCTTTCTTT.

Only a few counts were recorded for this clone. The chain couples TRBV29-1 to TRBJ1-2; D remains ambiguous. Trimming pared 4 bases from V and 7 bases from J, leaving 10 bases between. The CDR3 spans 11 residues. The germline V gene encodes CDR1 SQVTM and CDR2 ANQGSEA. The CDR3 bases are TGCAGCGTTGGGTCAGTGGCTGGCTACACCTTC. Translating it yields CSVGSVAGYTF. Using reference TRBV29-1 and TRBJ1-2 for the parts outside the CDR3, the full variable domain is SAVISQKPSRDICQRGTSLTIQCQVDSQVTMMFWYRQQPGQSLTLIATANQGSEATYESGFVIDKFPISRPNLTFSTLTVSNMSPEDSSIYLCSVGSVAGYTFGSGTRLTVV.

The chain has TRBV5-1 and TRBJ2-2; TRBD1 aligns across 7 bases. The germline CDR1 and CDR2 sequences are SGHRS and YFSETQ. The V and J ends lost 0 bases and 0 bases, in that order; junction bases with no gene match: 2. The CDR3 length is 16 residues. The CDR3 loop reads CASSLEGTANTGELFF. The CDR3 coding sequence is TGCGCCAGCAGCTTGGAGGGGACAGCGAACACCGGGGAGCTGTTTTTT.

This clone has just one count. The chain joins TRBV29-1 to TRBJ2-1; maybe TRBD2 (6 bases). The CDR3 spans 15 residues. The germline V and J ends were trimmed by 4 bases and 5 bases, with 18 bases remaining between them. CDR1 and CDR2 (germline): SQVTM, ANQGSEA. The DNA of the CDR3 is TGCAGCGTTGTAATCCTCAGCGGGCCTAACAATGAGCAGTTCTTC. Encoded protein: CSVVILSGPNNEQFF.

A single count supports this clone. V is TRBV7-6 and J is TRBJ1-1, with D perhaps TRBD1 (5 bases). The V end lost 4 bases, the J end lost 4 bases, and 16 bases lay between the germline ends. This CDR3 spans 15 amino acids. Germline-derived CDR1 and CDR2 are SGHVS and FNYEAQ. The CDR3 protein is CASSYTRGGGTEAFF. The DNA of the CDR3 is TGTGCCAGCAGCTACACGAGGGGCGGGGGCACTGAAGCTTTCTTT. The full variable domain, rest sourced from reference TRBV7-6 and TRBJ1-1, is GAGVSQSPRYKVTKRGQDVALRCDPISGHVSLYWYRQALGQGPEFLTYFNYEAQQDKSGLPNDRFSAERPEGSISTLTIQRTEQRDSAMYRCASSYTRGGGTEAFFGQGTRLTVV.

The rearrangement uses TRBV27 and TRBJ1-1, with no clear D. CDR3 length: 16 residues. V was clipped by 4 bases and J by 1 base, with 16 bases between them. Germline-derived CDR1 and CDR2 are MNHEY and SMNVEV (reference sequence). The CDR3 sequence is CASSSITLEANTEAFF. CDR3 nucleotides: TGTGCCAGCAGTTCTATCACTCTTGAGGCGAACACTGAAGCTTTCTTT.

The rearrangement links TRBV7-6 to TRBJ1-5; 7 nucleotides line up with TRBD1. V shed 4 bases, J shed 7 bases, and the junction held 4 bases outside the gene matches. Germline values: CDR1 SGHVS, CDR2 FNYEAQ. This CDR3 region has 13 residues. Here the CDR3 DNA reads TGTGCCAGCAGCTCCGACAGGGAACAGCCCCAGCATTTT. This sequence encodes CASSSDREQPQHF.

This chain connects TRBV15 to TRBJ1-2, with D hard to call. Trimming took off 0 bases at V and 4 bases at J, with 12 bases between the two ends. The CDR3 runs 15 residues. The germline V gene has CDR1 LNHNV and CDR2 YYDKDF (reference sequence). The CDR3 spells CATSRDQAIGYGYTF. The DNA for the CDR3 is TGTGCCACCAGCAGAGACCAGGCGATCGGCTATGGCTACACCTTC. Looking up the rest from reference TRBV15 and TRBJ1-2 gives the full variable domain: DAMVIQNPRYQVTQFGKPVTLSCSQTLNHNVMYWYQQKSSQAPKLLFHYYDKDFNNEADTPDNFQSRRPNTSFCFLDIRSPGLGDTAMYLCATSRDQAIGYGYTFGSGTRLTVV.

The J gene is TRBJ1-1, the V gene TRBV12-5; D uncertain. CDR3 length equals 15 residues. V dropped 0 bases and J dropped 4 bases, with 12 bases sitting between them. Germline loops: CDR1 LGHNT, CDR2 FRNRAP. Here the CDR3 DNA reads TGTGCTAGTGGTTTGGTAAGTGGGTTGCGCACTGAAGCTTTCTTT. Its protein product is CASGLVSGLRTEAFF.

The V call is TRBV18, the J call TRBJ2-2; D is uncertain. Trimming shortened V by 2 bases and J by 4 bases, and 5 bases separated the two germline ends. The CDR3 extends over 13 amino acids. The germline gives CDR1 KGHSH, CDR2 LQKENI. CDR3 nucleotides: TGTGCCAGCTCACCATACTCCACCGGGGAGCTGTTTTTT. It translates to CASSPYSTGELFF.

The chain is built from TRBV9 and TRBJ1-4; 9 bases are shared with TRBD1. There are 15 residues in the CDR3. V trimming: 3 bases; J trimming: 4 bases; junction bases outside the gene matches: 4. The germline CDR1 and CDR2 sequences are SGDLS and YYNGEE. CDR3 coding DNA: TGTGCCAGCAGCGCCTCGGGACAGGGTAATGAAAAACTGTTTTTT. This encodes CASSASGQGNEKLFF.

There are a few counts of this clone. This chain joins TRBV19 and TRBJ1-2; D gene unclear. Germline V lookup: CDR1 LNHDA, CDR2 SQIVND (reference sequence). CDR3 length equals 13 residues. Trimming stripped 0 bases from V and 4 bases from J, with 6 bases between. Written as DNA, the CDR3 is TGTGCCAGTAGTATAGATGATACCTATGGCTACACCTTC. Translating it yields CASSIDDTYGYTF.

The chain has TRBV11-2 and TRBJ2-6, with a possible D match to TRBD2 (5 bases). CDR1 and CDR2 (germline): SGHAT, FQNNGV. This CDR3 has 15 residues. Trimming left V 2 bases short and J 0 bases short, with 5 bases between. CDR3 sequence (DNA): TGTGCCAGCAGCTTACGGGACTCTGGGGCCAACGTCCTGACTTTC. Amino acids: CASSLRDSGANVLTF.

The CDR3 loop is CASGATGTGSPEAFF. CDR3 in DNA: TGTGCCAGCGGAGCCACCGGGACAGGGAGTCCTGAAGCTTTCTTT. The rearrangement links TRBV27 to TRBJ1-1; 9 nucleotides agree with TRBD1. The germline CDR1 and CDR2 sequences are MNHEY and SMNVEV (reference sequence). The V segment lost 8 bases and the J segment 6 bases; nucleotides outside the gene matches: 13. The CDR3 loop spans 15 amino acids.

The chain has TRBV6-5 and TRBJ2-3, with 10 positions matching TRBD1. There are 15 residues in the CDR3. V gave up 10 bases and J gave up 7 bases; unmatched junction bases: 14. Germline V gene lookup returns CDR1 MNHEY and CDR2 SVGAGI. The CDR3 loop reads CATVGGTGVGNTQYF. CDR3 in DNA: TGTGCCACCGTTGGGGGGACAGGGGTGGGAAATACGCAGTATTTT.

V gene TRBV18 combines with J gene TRBJ1-3; tentative D call: TRBD1 (6 bases). The CDR3 is made up of 16 amino acids. Between the trimmed V and J ends, which lost 2 bases and 0 bases, there was a span of 11 bases. Germline values: CDR1 KGHSH, CDR2 LQKENI. CDR3 bases: TGTGCCAGCTCACCAGGGGCAGGGGCCTCTGGAAACACCATATATTTT. Its protein is CASSPGAGASGNTIYF.

This clone was seen a single time. This chain connects TRBV5-1 to TRBJ1-1, with TRBD1 matching 10 bases. The CDR3 totals 15 residues. Trimming removed 10 bases from V and 3 bases from J; junction bases left unmatched: 12. Germline assignment: CDR1 SGHRS and CDR2 YFSETQ. In nucleotides, the CDR3 is TGCGCCTCGGTCTCGAGGGACAGGGGTGACACTGAAGCTTTCTTT. The encoded protein is CASVSRDRGDTEAFF.

The chain joins TRBV7-2 to TRBJ2-1; 7 positions agree with TRBD2. This CDR3 is 16 amino acids long. CDR1 is SGHTA, CDR2 FQGNSA, per germline. V shed 3 bases and J 8 bases; nucleotides not matched to a gene: 13. The CDR3 sequence: CASSLAPRGGFDEQFF. In DNA, the CDR3 is TGTGCCAGCAGCTTGGCCCCTCGCGGGGGTTTCGATGAGCAGTTCTTC.

This chain connects TRBV5-6 to TRBJ2-7; 7 bases match TRBD1. The germline CDR1 and CDR2 sequences are SGHDT and YYEEEE. The CDR3 totals 15 residues. Unmatched junction bases numbered 12, after V lost 4 bases and J lost 5 bases. This chain's CDR3 is CASSDPGQASDEQYF. CDR3 DNA sequence: TGTGCCAGCAGCGACCCCGGACAGGCCTCAGACGAGCAGTACTTC.

V and J are TRBV11-2 and TRBJ2-3, with 8 bases identical to TRBD2. The trim removed 8 bases at V and 4 bases at J, leaving 2 bases unmatched. The germline V gene encodes CDR1 SGHAT and CDR2 FQNNGV. The CDR3 extends over 12 amino acids. CDR3 sequence: CASRGGADTQYF. As DNA, the CDR3 is TGTGCCAGCCGGGGGGGGGCAGATACGCAGTATTTT.

This clone has just a few counts. The gene calls are TRBV4-1 and TRBJ1-1; no clear D gene. V was clipped by 3 bases and J by 5 bases, with 13 bases between them. The CDR3 runs to 14 residues. Germline V gene sequence: CDR1 MGHRA, CDR2 YSYEKL. The CDR3 loop reads CASSHHGEVTEAFF. The CDR3 DNA follows: TGCGCCAGCAGCCATCACGGAGAAGTTACTGAAGCTTTCTTT.

V usage is TRBV29-1 and J usage is TRBJ2-1; TRBD1 is a possible D gene (6 bases). CDR3 length: 15 amino acids. The germline CDR1 and CDR2 sequences are SQVTM and ANQGSEA. V lost 3 bases and J lost 0, with 12 bases in between. CDR3 protein: CSVDHGRGSYNEQFF. The CDR3 DNA sequence: TGCAGCGTTGACCACGGCAGGGGCTCCTACAATGAGCAGTTCTTC.

The chain combines TRBV7-6 with TRBJ1-1; weak D call: TRBD1 (6 bases). The V gene's germline CDR1 is SGHVS and CDR2 FNYEAQ. With 2 bases removed from V and 4 bases from J, the gap between germline ends came to 23 bases. This CDR3 is built from 18 residues. The CDR3 is CASSLHLGAGEGGTEAFF. CDR3 DNA: TGTGCCAGCAGCTTACATCTAGGGGCAGGGGAAGGGGGCACTGAAGCTTTCTTT.